The 18 T cell receptor beta chains reported below all come from one sample, sequenced in a study of beta chain features in type 1 diabetes. Expressed TCRB transcripts were sequenced because the isolated RNA had all been reverse transcribed beforehand. Produced via immunoSEQ multiplex PCR; TCRdb's table is partial and in-frame only. The profile shows under 800,000 clones, 15% to 19% of them singletons. The sample taken for sequencing was naive CD4+ T cells from blood. The source is a man between 18 and 35 years old in good health.

This sequence joins TRBV10-3 and TRBJ2-7; 11 nucleotides line up with TRBD2. Trimming took 0 bases from V and 0 from J; bases not matched to a gene: 10. CDR3 length: 19 residues. From germline, CDR1 is ENHRY and CDR2 SYGVKD. The CDR3 DNA sequence: TGTGCCATCAGTGAGTCGCTAGCGGGAGGTTGGGCGGGCTCCTACGAGCAGTACTTC. Protein: CAISESLAGGWAGSYEQYF.

This chain joins TRBV19 and TRBJ1-1; unclear D gene. In germline, CDR1 is LNHDA, CDR2 SQIVND (reference sequence). V gave up 5 bases and J gave up 7 bases, with 17 bases separating them. The CDR3 runs 14 residues. The DNA for the CDR3 is TGTGCCAGTAGTTTCGGGCGATCGACACTTGAAGCTTTCTTT. Its translation: CASSFGRSTLEAFF.

This chain uses TRBV10-3 with TRBJ2-1; 9 nucleotides match TRBD2. The junction had 3 bases not matched to a gene; V was cut back by 4 bases and J by 8 bases. Germline assignment: CDR1 ENHRY and CDR2 SYGVKD. The CDR3 extends over 13 amino acids. Here the CDR3 DNA reads TGTGCCATCAGTGGGATAGCGGGAGATGAGCAGTTCTTC. Translation: CAISGIAGDEQFF.

This clone was seen a few times. CDR3 nucleotides: TGTGCCAGCAGCCTCCGCTCCTACGAGCAGTACTTC. Its translation is CASSLRSYEQYF. The chain combines TRBV7-2 with TRBJ2-7, with no clear D. Germline CDR1 reads SGHTA; CDR2 reads FQGNSA. With 5 bases removed from V and 0 bases from J, the gap between germline ends came to 5 bases. This CDR3 region has 12 residues. Full variable domain (outside the CDR3, taken from reference TRBV7-2 and TRBJ2-7): GAGVSQSPSNKVTEKGKDVELRCDPISGHTALYWYRQSLGQGLEFLIYFQGNSAPDKSGLPSDRFSAERTGGSVSTLTIQRTQQEDSAVYLCASSLRSYEQYFGPGTRLTVT.

The chain combines TRBV29-1 with TRBJ2-7; tentatively, D is TRBD2 (5 bases). Germline CDR1 reads SQVTM; CDR2 reads ANQGSEA. Trimming left V 4 bases short and J 3 bases short, with 13 bases between. The length of the CDR3 is 13 residues. The CDR3 protein is CSVVGKGFYEQYF. The CDR3, as DNA: TGCAGCGTTGTCGGGAAGGGTTTCTACGAGCAGTACTTC.

The gene calls are TRBV7-2 and TRBJ2-6; D might be TRBD2 (6 bases). Between the trimmed V and J ends, which lost 3 bases and 7 bases, there was a span of 16 bases. Germline-derived CDR1 and CDR2 are SGHTA and FQGNSA. This CDR3 spans 16 amino acids. The DNA of the CDR3 is TGTGCCAGCAGCTTGGTGGCGGGATTTACAGCCAACGTCCTGACTTTC. Its protein is CASSLVAGFTANVLTF.

This clone was counted a few times. V gene TRBV7-2 combines with J gene TRBJ2-5, with 12 bases aligning to TRBD2. The V gene's germline CDR1 is SGHTA and CDR2 FQGNSA. The length of the CDR3 is 17 residues. After removal of 5 bases from V and 4 bases from J, the junction contained 11 bases not matched to a gene. The CDR3 nucleotides are TGTGCCAGCAGCCCCCCGGGGCTAGCGGGGGGGCGAGAGACCCAGTACTTC. Its protein product is CASSPPGLAGGRETQYF.

V usage is TRBV6-5 and J usage is TRBJ2-5; 7 nucleotides match TRBD2. V was clipped by 5 bases and J by 7 bases; unmatched bases: 10. This CDR3 spans 14 amino acids. Germline lookup yields CDR1 MNHEY and CDR2 SVGAGI. The CDR3 sequence is CASSEPRDYGTQYF. The CDR3 coding sequence is TGTGCCAGCAGTGAACCCCGGGACTACGGGACCCAGTACTTC.

The V gene is TRBV19, the J gene TRBJ2-1, with 7 positions matching TRBD1. The CDR3 runs to 12 residues. Germline CDR1 reads LNHDA; CDR2 reads SQIVND (reference sequence). V gave up 11 bases and J gave up 6 bases; unmatched junction bases: 7. The DNA of the CDR3 is TGTGCCTTCCGGACAGGACGCAATGAGCAGTTCTTC. This gives the protein CAFRTGRNEQFF.

The rearrangement uses TRBV7-2 and TRBJ1-5; weak D call: TRBD1 (6 bases). CDR1 and CDR2 (germline): SGHTA, FQGNSA. The CDR3 loop spans 13 amino acids. V was shortened by 6 bases and J by 6 bases, with 12 bases between the two germline ends. The CDR3 protein is CASRYTGSQPQHF. In nucleotides, the CDR3 is TGTGCCAGCAGGTACACAGGGAGTCAGCCCCAGCATTTT.

V is TRBV27 and J is TRBJ1-2; no clear D gene. Trimming cost V 5 bases and J 7 bases, with 14 bases left between them. Germline V gene sequence: CDR1 MNHEY, CDR2 SMNVEV (reference sequence). The CDR3 sequence is 13 residues long. CDR3 sequence (DNA): TGTGCCAGCAGTCCGGTCACGCAGACTGGCTACACCTTC. Amino acids: CASSPVTQTGYTF.

In this sample, this clone turned up a few times. V is TRBV7-2 and J is TRBJ2-7, with 11 bases lining up with TRBD1. Losses at the gene ends were 2 bases for V and 3 bases for J; bases not matched to a gene: 3. CDR3 length: 15 amino acids. Per germline, CDR1 SGHTA and CDR2 FQGNSA. The CDR3 DNA is TGTGCCAGCAGCTTAATCGGGACAGGGGGCTACGAGCAGTACTTC. Amino acids: CASSLIGTGGYEQYF.

This clone was counted a few times. The gene calls are TRBV29-1 and TRBJ1-3, with D unclear. CDR3 size: 13 residues. Per the germline V gene, CDR1 is SQVTM and CDR2 is ANQGSEA. The V end was cut by 5 bases, the J end by 0 bases, with 8 bases between. For the CDR3, the DNA is TGCAGCGTTCGAGGCGCCTCTGGAAACACCATATATTTT. Its protein is CSVRGASGNTIYF. Filled out from reference TRBV29-1 and TRBJ1-3, the complete variable domain reads SAVISQKPSRDICQRGTSLTIQCQVDSQVTMMFWYRQQPGQSLTLIATANQGSEATYESGFVIDKFPISRPNLTFSTLTVSNMSPEDSSIYLCSVRGASGNTIYFGEGSWLTVV.

This clone was counted only a few times. V is TRBV7-8 and J is TRBJ1-1, with D unclear. Between the trimmed V and J ends, which lost 1 base and 3 bases, there was a span of 6 bases. The CDR3 has 13 amino acids. Germline CDR1 SGHVS, CDR2 FQNEAQ. In nucleotides, the CDR3 is TGTGCCAGCAGCTTAGTCCTAGACACTGAAGCTTTCTTT. Translated, it gives CASSLVLDTEAFF.

This clone was counted only a few times. As DNA, the CDR3 is TGCGCCAGCAGCCAAGACTTCTGGACAGGGGTTGACGAGCAGTACTTC. Protein sequence: CASSQDFWTGVDEQYF. The V gene is TRBV4-3, the J gene TRBJ2-7; 9 nucleotides align to TRBD1. V trimming: 0 bases; J trimming: 5 bases; junction bases outside the gene matches: 8. The CDR3 has 16 residues. The germline V gene has CDR1 LGHNA and CDR2 YSLEER.

This clone was found a few times. Other DNA variants within this sample encode the same CDR3. The chain couples TRBV7-2 to TRBJ2-5, with D uncertain. The germline gives CDR1 SGHTA, CDR2 FQGNSA. This CDR3 comprises 12 residues. V was cut by 1 base and J by 4 bases, with 4 bases left in between. The CDR3 bases are TGTGCCAGCAGCTTAGGGAGAGAGACCCAGTACTTC. As protein: CASSLGRETQYF.

This chain uses TRBV15 with TRBJ1-2; no firm D call. The CDR3 is 13 residues long. V lost 10 bases, J lost 4 bases, and 16 bases lay in between. The V gene's germline CDR1 is LNHNV and CDR2 YYDKDF (reference sequence). The CDR3 coding sequence is TGTGCCAGCGGTAATAGGGAGGGCTATGGCTACACCTTC. It encodes CASGNREGYGYTF.

This clone has only a few counts. The chain employs TRBV5-1 and TRBJ2-5, with 7 positions matching TRBD1. The V gene's germline CDR1 is SGHRS and CDR2 YFSETQ. V shed 0 bases, J shed 1 base, and the junction held 3 bases outside the gene matches. The CDR3 covers 15 residues. DNA of the CDR3: TGCGCCAGCAGCTTGGTACAGGGGCGCCAAGAGACCCAGTACTTC. Its translation is CASSLVQGRQETQYF.